The 11 T cell receptor beta chains reported below all come from one sample, sequenced in a study of identical twins. Using its own MiXCR run on the 5' RACE reads, TCRdb lists one record per CDR3 protein. The repertoire holds about 530,000 distinct CDR3 sequences, with about a fifth as singletons. This sample was shared with a second study, whose subject was yellow fever vaccine responses in identical twins.

The specimen was CD4+ T cells sorted from blood. These receptors originate from a woman between 18 and 29 years old in good health.

The V call is TRBV28, the J call TRBJ2-1; D tentatively reads TRBD1 or TRBD2 (7 bases each). V was trimmed by 8 bases and J by 1 base, leaving 12 bases between them. Germline CDR1 reads MDHEN; CDR2 reads SYDVKM. The CDR3 sequence is 14 residues long. This CDR3 reads CASFRGGSYNEQFF. In DNA, the CDR3 is TGTGCCAGCTTCAGGGGGGGGTCCTACAATGAGCAGTTCTTC.

This sequence joins TRBV11-2 and TRBJ2-1; D is undetermined. Germline CDR1 reads SGHAT; CDR2 reads FQNNGV. The length of the CDR3 is 16 residues. Between the trimmed V and J ends, which lost 0 bases and 2 bases, there was a span of 11 bases. CDR3 sequence (DNA): TGTGCCAGCAGCTTAGATCTGTGGGTCCCCTACAATGAGCAGTTCTTC. As protein: CASSLDLWVPYNEQFF.

The V and J genes are TRBV9 and TRBJ2-2, with 7 bases identical to TRBD1. The CDR3 loop spans 17 amino acids. The germline V gene has CDR1 SGDLS and CDR2 YYNGEE. The V and J ends lost 2 bases and 1 base, in that order; junction bases with no gene match: 8. CDR3 amino acids: CASSVSQGVLNTGELFF. In nucleotides, the CDR3 is TGTGCCAGCAGCGTTAGCCAGGGGGTCTTGAACACCGGGGAGCTGTTTTTT.

This clonotype turned up a few times. V and J are TRBV28 and TRBJ2-3; 14 bases agree with TRBD2. Germline V CDR1 and CDR2: MDHEN, SYDVKM. J was trimmed by 4 bases and V by 4 bases; bases with no gene match: 7. The CDR3 is made up of 17 amino acids. CDR3: CASSSSRLAGGPDTQYF. DNA of the CDR3: TGTGCCAGCAGTTCATCAAGACTAGCGGGAGGGCCAGATACGCAGTATTTT.

This rearrangement joins TRBV7-6 to TRBJ1-4, with no clear D. Germline V gives CDR1 SGHVS, CDR2 FNYEAQ. The CDR3 spans 15 residues. Between the trimmed V and J ends, which lost 5 bases and 0 bases, there was a span of 10 bases. CDR3: CASSKNKATNEKLFF. The DNA of the CDR3 is TGTGCCAGCAGCAAAAACAAAGCAACTAATGAAAAACTGTTTTTT.

This clonotype appeared a few times. The rearrangement joins TRBV20-1 to TRBJ2-4; D is possibly TRBD2 (6 bases). V was shortened by 5 bases and J by 15 bases, with 20 bases between the two germline ends. CDR1 and CDR2 from the germline V gene are DFQATT and SNEGSKA (reference sequence). There are 12 residues in the CDR3. In DNA form, the CDR3 reads TGCAGTGCTTTTGGGGCCGGGGACTCCCGGTACTTC. This gives the protein CSAFGAGDSRYF.

This clonotype showed up just once. This chain links TRBV29-1 with TRBJ1-2; D is unclear. Germline CDR1 reads SQVTM; CDR2 reads ANQGSEA. V lost 5 bases to trimming and J lost 6 bases, with 13 bases between them. This CDR3 is built from 12 residues. The DNA of the CDR3 is TGCAGCGTTCCCCCCGTCGGTGATGGCTACACCTTC. Protein sequence: CSVPPVGDGYTF.

There are a few counts of this clonotype. V and J are TRBV6-1 and TRBJ2-5; TRBD1 is a possible D gene (6 bases). Trimming left V 4 bases short and J 5 bases short, with 17 bases between. The V gene's germline CDR1 is MNHNS and CDR2 SASEGT. This CDR3 spans 15 amino acids. CDR3 nucleotide sequence: TGTGCCAGCAGTGTGAACTACAGGGCCGGTGAGACCCAGTACTTC. Translated: CASSVNYRAGETQYF.

This clonotype was seen a handful of times. V is TRBV5-1 and J is TRBJ2-1; 13 positions agree with TRBD2. This CDR3 is built from 14 residues. From germline, CDR1 is SGHRS and CDR2 YFSETQ. The V and J ends lost 3 bases and 9 bases, in that order; junction bases with no gene match: 3. The CDR3 nucleotides are TGCGCCAGCAGCTCTGGACTAGCGGGAGTTGAGCAGTTCTTC. Protein sequence: CASSSGLAGVEQFF.

The chain carries TRBV12-3 or TRBV12-4 and TRBJ2-5; 9 nucleotides agree with TRBD2. V gave up 3 bases and J gave up 2 bases; unmatched junction bases: 1. This CDR3 has 14 residues. The CDR3 here is CASSFSGRQETQYF. CDR3 coding DNA: TGTGCCAGCAGTTTTAGCGGGAGACAAGAGACCCAGTACTTC.

The V call is TRBV5-1, the J call TRBJ1-2; the D is unclear. Germline V gene sequence: CDR1 SGHRS, CDR2 YFSETQ. The CDR3 length is 14 residues. V was clipped by 7 bases and J by 0 bases, with 13 bases between them. The chain's CDR3 is CASSGVSANYGYTF. The CDR3 bases are TGCGCCAGCTCTGGGGTTTCAGCTAACTATGGCTACACCTTC.